The 22 T cell receptor beta chains presented below share a single source sample, sequenced in a study of regulatory T cells in long-lasting Graves disease. Through Arm-PCR of CDR3 regions and iRepertoire HTBI primers, TCR beta libraries were built. Each CDR3 protein is one row after TCRdb ran MiXCR on the multiplex PCR reads. This sample has roughly 300,000 distinct CDR3 sequences, with 15% to 20% found just once. As for time point: persistent/refractory GD, antithyroid drugs over 5 years with positive TRAb. After RNA was extracted from PBMCs, the TCR library was made from it. Sequencing used peripheral blood mononuclear cells (PBMCs), obtained when the disease was refractory, from a patient treated with antithyroid drugs. The receptor set was obtained from a female donor with Graves disease.

As to this clonotype: A read error is likely here: a far larger clone is one base away. This chain connects TRBV28 to TRBJ1-4; tentatively, D is TRBD1 (5 bases). Germline CDR1 and CDR2: MDHEN and SYDVKM. CDR3 length: 13 amino acids. The CDR3 coding sequence is TGTGCCAGCAGTTTAGCGGGACCTGAAAAACCGTTTTTT. The encoded protein is CASSLAGPEKPFF. Full variable domain (remainder filled in from reference TRBV28 and TRBJ1-4): DVKVTQSSRYLVKRTGEKVFLECVQDMDHENMFWYRQDPGLGLRLIYFSYDVKMKEKGDIPEGYSVSREKKERFSLILESASTNQTSMYLCASSLAGPEKPFFGSGTQLSVL.

This clonotype has just a few counts. The chain recombines TRBV30 with TRBJ2-5; D is perhaps TRBD1 (6 bases). The J call may be wrong; the DNA end is better matched by TRBJ2-1. The CDR3 contains 12 residues. The germline V gene has CDR1 GTSNPN and CDR2 SVGIG (reference sequence). CDR3 in amino acids: CAWSFTGNEQFF. As DNA, the CDR3 is TGTGCCTGGAGTTTTACAGGGAATGAGCAGTTCTTC.

At least ten counts were recorded for this clonotype. The CDR3 DNA reads as TGTGCCAGCAGTTTGTACTCGACAGGGGTTGGCTACACCTTC. Its translation is CASSLYSTGVGYTF. This chain links TRBV28 with TRBJ1-2, with 8 bases aligning to TRBD1. Germline CDR1 reads MDHEN; CDR2 reads SYDVKM. This CDR3 region has 14 residues. J lost 7 bases, V lost 3 bases, and 7 bases had no gene match.

In regard to this clonotype: This may be a read error, as it is one base from a much larger clone. The V gene is TRBV6-5, the J gene TRBJ2-7, with a tentative D call TRBD2 (6 bases). The CDR3 contains 14 residues. Germline assignment: CDR1 MNHEY and CDR2 SVGAGI. V was cut by 4 bases and J by 9 bases, with 19 bases left in between. CDR3 amino acids: CASSCGAALVGQYF. As DNA, the CDR3 is TGTGCCAGCAGTTGCGGGGCGGCCCTCGTTGGGCAGTACTTC.

This clonotype was seen a handful of times. The chain carries TRBV30 and TRBJ1-2, with 9 positions matching TRBD1. Per the germline V gene, CDR1 is GTSNPN and CDR2 is SVGIG (reference sequence). CDR3 length equals 14 residues. V shed 4 bases, J shed 6 bases, and the junction held 9 bases outside the gene matches. CDR3 residues: CAWTRTGGGHGYTF. The DNA for the CDR3 is TGTGCCTGGACCCGAACAGGGGGCGGGCATGGCTACACCTTC.

This chain joins TRBV20-1 and TRBJ1-5; D might be TRBD1 (6 bases). V lost 1 base and J lost 0, with 7 bases in between. The CDR3 sequence is 14 residues long. Germline loops: CDR1 DFQATT, CDR2 SNEGSKA (reference sequence). The CDR3 region is CSARGTASNQPQHF. The DNA for the CDR3 is TGCAGTGCTAGAGGGACAGCTAGCAATCAGCCCCAGCATTTT.

The sample holds many counts of this clonotype. The J gene is TRBJ1-6, the V gene TRBV7-8, with D possibly matching TRBD1 (6 bases). Trimming removed 5 bases from V and 7 bases from J, with 15 bases in between. CDR1 and CDR2 from the germline V gene are SGHVS and FQNEAQ. The CDR3 spans 15 residues. The CDR3 nucleotides are TGTGCCAGCAGCCCGCCCGGACAGCGAAATTCACCCCTCCACTTT. Translation gives CASSPPGQRNSPLHF. Drawing the rest from reference TRBV7-8 and TRBJ1-6, the complete variable domain is GAGVSQSPRYKVAKRGQDVALRCDPISGHVSLFWYQQALGQGPEFLTYFQNEAQLDKSGLPSDRFFAERPEGSVSTLKIQRTQQEDSAVYLCASSPPGQRNSPLHFGNGTRLTVT.

This clonotype was observed at least ten times. At one boundary the junction diverges from the germline segment, which might be a read error. CDR3 DNA: TGTGCCAGCAGCCAACCCCAAGAGACCCAGTACTTC. Encoded protein: CASSQPQETQYF. This chain uses TRBV4-1 with TRBJ2-5; D not resolved. This CDR3 has 12 amino acids. Germline CDR1 and CDR2: MGHRA and YSYEKL.

In its sample, this clonotype was seen many times. This chain uses TRBV20-1 with TRBJ1-5; 12 bases line up with TRBD1. The CDR3 is made up of 19 amino acids. Germline loops: CDR1 DFQATT, CDR2 SNEGSKA (reference sequence). Trimming at V came to 1 base and at J to 0 bases, leaving 10 bases not matched to a gene. CDR3 nucleotides: TGCAGTGCTAGAGCGATGGGGACAGGGGGCCATTATAGCAATCAGCCCCAGCATTTT. Protein: CSARAMGTGGHYSNQPQHF.

This clonotype was detected ten times or more. The junction and the germline gene differ at one end; a read error may be behind it. The rearrangement links TRBV12-3 or TRBV12-4 to TRBJ1-1; the D gene is possibly TRBD1 (5 bases). The CDR3 is made up of 11 amino acids. CDR3 sequence (DNA): TGCGCCAGCAGCTTGTTAGGGGAGGCTTTCTTT. Amino acid sequence: CASSLLGEAFF.

This clonotype was observed many times. The chain has TRBV28 and TRBJ2-7; TRBD2 aligns across 12 bases. This CDR3 is built from 15 residues. CDR1 is MDHEN and CDR2 is SYDVKM in the germline V gene. Trimming cost V 7 bases and J 3 bases; bases outside gene matches: 7. The CDR3 nucleotides are TGTGCCAGCATTACCCCACTAGCGGGAGGCTACGAGCAGTACTTC. It is translated as CASITPLAGGYEQYF.

This clonotype was detected many times. The rearrangement uses TRBV12-3 or TRBV12-4 and TRBJ1-1; D might be TRBD1 (5 bases). The CDR3 has 13 residues. The V end was cut by 7 bases, the J end by 4 bases, with 13 bases between. The CDR3 DNA is TGTGCCAGCACGCGGGCTCAGGGCACTGAAGCTTTCTTT. Its translation is CASTRAQGTEAFF.

A note on this clonotype: This may come from a read error, since a much larger clone is one base off. The genes are TRBV2 and TRBJ2-2; possibly TRBD2 for D (5 bases). Deletions cut 11 bases from V and 4 bases from J, with 17 bases between. CDR3 length: 14 residues. Germline V lookup: CDR1 SNHLY, CDR2 FYNNEI. CDR3 region: CAGCWGASTGELFF. CDR3 bases: TGTGCCGGCTGTTGGGGAGCGAGCACCGGGGAGCTGTTTTTT. The variable domain in full, completed from reference TRBV2 and TRBJ2-2, reads EPEVTQTPSHQVTQMGQEVILRCVPISNHLYFYWYRQILGQKVEFLVSFYNNEISEKSEIFDDQFSVERPDGSNFTLKIRSTKLEDSAMYFCAGCWGASTGELFFGEGSRLTVL.

The rearrangement links TRBV20-1 to TRBJ2-3; D is unclear. The CDR3 length is 15 residues. V was pared by 4 bases and J by 2 bases, with 16 bases between. Germline-derived CDR1 and CDR2 are DFQATT and SNEGSKA (reference sequence). CDR3 coding DNA: TGCAGTGCTAAAACCCTGAACACTATCACAGATACGCAGTATTTT. Its translation is CSAKTLNTITDTQYF.

The chain is built from TRBV18 and TRBJ1-3, with a possible D match to TRBD1 (6 bases). Per germline, CDR1 KGHSH and CDR2 LQKENI. This CDR3 region has 13 residues. The germline V and J ends were trimmed by 6 bases and 9 bases, with 15 bases remaining between them. Here the CDR3 DNA reads TGTGCCAGCTCGCCGGATGGGGGCCTCACCATATATTTT. This gives the protein CASSPDGGLTIYF.

Concerning this clonotype itself: One end of the junction fails to match germline, which may point to a read error. The V and J genes are TRBV5-1 and TRBJ2-7; 12 bases are a match to TRBD1. CDR1 and CDR2 from the germline V gene are SGHRS and YFSETQ. This CDR3 spans 17 amino acids. DNA for the CDR3: TGCGCCAGCAGCTTGGTGCCCACGGGACAGGGGGCCTACGAGCTGTACTTC. It codes for CASSLVPTGQGAYELYF.

This clonotype was counted at least ten times. The V gene is TRBV6-5, the J gene TRBJ1-6; the D gene is possibly TRBD1 (6 bases). CDR3 length: 16 residues. In germline, CDR1 is MNHEY, CDR2 SVGAGI. V was cut by 3 bases and J by 6 bases, with 15 bases left in between. CDR3 protein: CASSYRRGGLNSPLHF. The CDR3 nucleotides read TGTGCCAGCAGTTATCGTCGGGGGGGCCTTAATTCACCCCTCCACTTT.

This chain uses TRBV5-1 with TRBJ2-5; 7 bases agree with TRBD1. J was trimmed by 4 bases and V by 4 bases; bases with no gene match: 13. The length of the CDR3 is 16 residues. The germline CDR1 and CDR2 sequences are SGHRS and YFSETQ. CDR3 in amino acids: CASSIGLTGLGETQYF. The CDR3 coding sequence is TGCGCCAGCAGCATAGGTCTGACAGGGTTAGGAGAGACCCAGTACTTC.

The CDR3 nucleotides read TGTGCCATCAGTGAACGGGACAGGGTCTCTGGAAACACCATATATTTT. Translation gives CAISERDRVSGNTIYF. The chain is built from TRBV10-3 and TRBJ1-3; 9 bases are shared with TRBD1. Germline trimming cut 3 bases from V and 0 bases from J; bases unmatched to any gene: 3. The CDR3 is made up of 16 amino acids. Germline V gives CDR1 ENHRY, CDR2 SYGVKD.

This clonotype was recorded many times. The chain uses TRBV28 and TRBJ2-7; 9 bases are a match to TRBD1. The trim removed 6 bases at V and 1 base at J, leaving 4 bases unmatched. Looked up from germline, CDR1 is MDHEN and CDR2 is SYDVKM. The CDR3 is 14 residues long. The CDR3, as DNA: TGTGCCAGCAGGGGACAGGGCCCGTCCTACGAGCAGTACTTC. It translates to CASRGQGPSYEQYF.

This chain joins TRBV5-1 and TRBJ2-2; D tentatively fits TRBD1 or TRBD2 (5 bases each). V gave up 4 bases and J gave up 5 bases, with 27 bases separating them. There are 19 residues in the CDR3. Germline lookup yields CDR1 SGHRS and CDR2 YFSETQ. This chain's CDR3 is CASSETRDPRSSKTGELFF. DNA for the CDR3: TGCGCCAGCAGCGAGACTCGGGACCCCCGGAGTTCAAAAACCGGGGAGCTGTTTTTT.

In its sample, this clonotype was seen once. The chain has TRBV7-2 and TRBJ2-2, with 7 bases aligning to TRBD2. After removal of 4 bases from V and 6 bases from J, the junction contained 8 bases not matched to a gene. CDR3 length equals 15 residues. Per germline, CDR1 SGHTA and CDR2 FQGNSA. The CDR3 DNA reads TGTGCCAGCAGCTCGATTAGCGGGCCGGCCGGGGAGCTGTTTTTT. Its translation is CASSSISGPAGELFF.